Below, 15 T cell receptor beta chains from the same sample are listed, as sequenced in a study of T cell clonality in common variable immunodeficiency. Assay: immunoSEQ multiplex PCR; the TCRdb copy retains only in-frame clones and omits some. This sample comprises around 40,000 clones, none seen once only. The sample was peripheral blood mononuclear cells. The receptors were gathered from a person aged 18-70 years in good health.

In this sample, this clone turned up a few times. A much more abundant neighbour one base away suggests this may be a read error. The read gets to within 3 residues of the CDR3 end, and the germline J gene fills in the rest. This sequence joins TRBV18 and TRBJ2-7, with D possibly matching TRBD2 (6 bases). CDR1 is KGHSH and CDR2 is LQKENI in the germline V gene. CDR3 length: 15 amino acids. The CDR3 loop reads CVSSLIRDWRGEQYF. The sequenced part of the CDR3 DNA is TGTGTCAGCTCACTTATCCGGGACTGGAGAGGCGAG.

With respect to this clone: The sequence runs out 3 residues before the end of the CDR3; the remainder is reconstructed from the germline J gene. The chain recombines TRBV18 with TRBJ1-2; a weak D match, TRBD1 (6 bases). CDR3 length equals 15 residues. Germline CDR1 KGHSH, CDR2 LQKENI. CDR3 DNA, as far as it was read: TGTGCCAGCTCACCAGGAGCGGGGGGCAGGGATGAC. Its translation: CASSPGAGGRDD. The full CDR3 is CASSPGAGGRDDYTF.

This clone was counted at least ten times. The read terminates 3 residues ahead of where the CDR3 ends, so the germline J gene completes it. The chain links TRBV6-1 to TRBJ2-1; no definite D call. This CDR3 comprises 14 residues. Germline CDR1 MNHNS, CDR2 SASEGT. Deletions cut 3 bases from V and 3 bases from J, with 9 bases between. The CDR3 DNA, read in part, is TGTGCCAGCAGTGAGTCCTATCGCTACAATGAG. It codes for CASSESYRYNE. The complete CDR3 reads CASSESYRYNEQFF.

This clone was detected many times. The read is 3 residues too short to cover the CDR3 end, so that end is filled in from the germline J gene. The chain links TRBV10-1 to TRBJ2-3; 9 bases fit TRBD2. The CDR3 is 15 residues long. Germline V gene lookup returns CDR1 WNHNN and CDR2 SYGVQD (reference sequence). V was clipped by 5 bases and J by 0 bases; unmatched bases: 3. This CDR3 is CASSLAGVSTDTQYF. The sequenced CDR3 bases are TGCGCCAGCAGTTTAGCGGGAGTCAGCACAGATACG.

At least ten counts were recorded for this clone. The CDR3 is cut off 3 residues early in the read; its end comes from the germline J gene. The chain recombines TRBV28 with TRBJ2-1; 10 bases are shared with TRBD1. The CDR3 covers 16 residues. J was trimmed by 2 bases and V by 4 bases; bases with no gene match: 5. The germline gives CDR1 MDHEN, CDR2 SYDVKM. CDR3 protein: CASSSAGTGAYNEQFF. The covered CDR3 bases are TGTGCCAGCAGTTCCGCCGGGACAGGGGCCTACAATGAG.

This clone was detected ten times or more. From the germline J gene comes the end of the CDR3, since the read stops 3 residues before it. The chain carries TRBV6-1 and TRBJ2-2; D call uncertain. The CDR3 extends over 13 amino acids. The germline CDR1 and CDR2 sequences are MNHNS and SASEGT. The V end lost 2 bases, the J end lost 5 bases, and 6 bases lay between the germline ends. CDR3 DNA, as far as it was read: TGTGCCAGCAGTGAATCTATAACCGGGGAG. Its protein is CASSESITGE. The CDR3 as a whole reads CASSESITGELFF.

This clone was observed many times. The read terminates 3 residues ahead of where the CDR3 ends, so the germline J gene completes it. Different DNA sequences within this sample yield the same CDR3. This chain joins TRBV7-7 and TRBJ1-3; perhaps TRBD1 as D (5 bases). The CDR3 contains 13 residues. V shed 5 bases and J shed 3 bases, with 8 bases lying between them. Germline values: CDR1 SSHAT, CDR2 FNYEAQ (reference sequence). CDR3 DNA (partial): TGTGCCAGCAGCCCCGACAGTGGAAACACC. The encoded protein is CASSPDSGNT. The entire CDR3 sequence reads CASSPDSGNTIYF.

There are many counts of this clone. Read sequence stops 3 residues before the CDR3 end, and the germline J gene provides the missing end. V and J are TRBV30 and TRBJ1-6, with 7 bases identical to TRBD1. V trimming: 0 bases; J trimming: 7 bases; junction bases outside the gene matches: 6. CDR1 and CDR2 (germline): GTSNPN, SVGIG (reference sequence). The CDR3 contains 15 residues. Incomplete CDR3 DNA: TGTGCCTGGAGTGTAATAGGGACAGAGAATTCACCC. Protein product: CAWSVIGTENSP. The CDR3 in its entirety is CAWSVIGTENSPLHF.

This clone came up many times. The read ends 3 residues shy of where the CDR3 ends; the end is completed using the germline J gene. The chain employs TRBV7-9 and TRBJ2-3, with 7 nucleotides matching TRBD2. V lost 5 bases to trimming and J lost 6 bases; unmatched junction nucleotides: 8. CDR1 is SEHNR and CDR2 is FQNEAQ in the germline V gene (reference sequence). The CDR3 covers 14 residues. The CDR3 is CASSPATSSDTQYF. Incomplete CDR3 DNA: TGTGCCAGCAGCCCGGCGACTAGCAGTGATACG.

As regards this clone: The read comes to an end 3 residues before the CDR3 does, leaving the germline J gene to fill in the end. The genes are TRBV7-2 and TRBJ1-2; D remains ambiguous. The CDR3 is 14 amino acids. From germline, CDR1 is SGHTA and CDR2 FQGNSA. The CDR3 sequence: CASSSRSSTDTYTF. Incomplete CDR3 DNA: TGTGCCAGCAGCTCCCGATCTAGCACAGATACC.

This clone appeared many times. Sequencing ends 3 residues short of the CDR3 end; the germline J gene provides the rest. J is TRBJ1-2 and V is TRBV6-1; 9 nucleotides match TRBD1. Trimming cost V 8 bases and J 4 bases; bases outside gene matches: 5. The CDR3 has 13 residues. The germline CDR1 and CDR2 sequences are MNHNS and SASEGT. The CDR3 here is CASRGQGIYGYTF. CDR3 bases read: TGTGCCAGCCGTGGACAGGGGATCTATGGC.

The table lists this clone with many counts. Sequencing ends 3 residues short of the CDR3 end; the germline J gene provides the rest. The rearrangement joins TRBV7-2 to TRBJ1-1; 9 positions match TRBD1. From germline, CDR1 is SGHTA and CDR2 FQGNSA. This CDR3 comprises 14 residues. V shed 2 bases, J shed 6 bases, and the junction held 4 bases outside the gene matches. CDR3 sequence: CASSLQGQGAEAFF. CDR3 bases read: TGTGCCAGCAGCTTACAGGGACAGGGCGCTGAA.

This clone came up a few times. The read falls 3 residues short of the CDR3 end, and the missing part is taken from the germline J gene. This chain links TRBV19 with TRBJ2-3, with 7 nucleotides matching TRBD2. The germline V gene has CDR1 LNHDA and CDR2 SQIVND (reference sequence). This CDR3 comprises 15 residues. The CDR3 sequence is CASIRGEDSNQPQYF. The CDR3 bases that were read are TGTGCCAGTATCCGGGGGGAGGATAGCAATCAGCCG. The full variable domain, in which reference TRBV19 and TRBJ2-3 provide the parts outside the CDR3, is DGGITQSPKYLFRKEGQNVTLSCEQNLNHDAMYWYRQDPGQGLRLIYYSQIVNDFQKGDIAEGYSVSREKKESFPLTVTSAQKNPTAFYLCASIRGEDSNQPQYFGPGTRLTVL.

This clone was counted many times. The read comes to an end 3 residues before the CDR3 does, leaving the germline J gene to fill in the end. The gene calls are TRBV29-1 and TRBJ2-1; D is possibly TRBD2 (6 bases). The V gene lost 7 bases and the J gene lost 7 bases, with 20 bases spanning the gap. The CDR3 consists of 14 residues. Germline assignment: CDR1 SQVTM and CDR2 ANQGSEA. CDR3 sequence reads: CSARGSGRGNEQFF. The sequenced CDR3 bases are TGCAGCGCCCGGGGGTCCGGACGGGGGAATGAG.

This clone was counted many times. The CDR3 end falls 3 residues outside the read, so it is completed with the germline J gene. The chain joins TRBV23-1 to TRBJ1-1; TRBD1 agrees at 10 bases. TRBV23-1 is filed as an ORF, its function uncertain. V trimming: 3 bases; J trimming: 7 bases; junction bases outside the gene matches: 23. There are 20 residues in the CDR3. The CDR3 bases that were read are TGCGCCAGCAGTCAGGGATGGTTTTTCTACCGCCGGGACAGGGGAAATGAA. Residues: CASSQGWFFYRRDRGNE. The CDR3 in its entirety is CASSQGWFFYRRDRGNEAFF.